This T cell receptor (beta chain) was sequenced for a study of cytomegalovirus exposure and HLA in healthy donors. The CDR3 spans 16 residues. Germline assignment: CDR1 KGHSH and CDR2 LQKENI. Trimming stripped 2 bases from V and 0 bases from J, with 11 bases between. As regards this clone: The antigen is unknown.

Points from the study as a whole: Prior analysis indicated that the majority of TCR beta V segments exhibited productivity approximately 90% or approximately 30% of the time.

Primers for the PCR totalled 60 Vbeta and 13 Jbeta. Method: immunoSEQ multiplex PCR; TCRdb's copy keeps in-frame clones and lacks some. There are around 100,000 clones in the sample, with about 0.59% held by the top ten. Sequencing input: PBMCs. The chain couples TRBV18 to TRBJ1-3, with D possibly being TRBD1 (5 bases). The receptor's source is a man in his fifties or sixties in good health and CMV-seronegative. The DNA for the CDR3 is TGTGCCAGCTCACCAACGGGGGAGAGCTCTGGAAACACCATATATTTT. Amino acid sequence: CASSPTGESSGNTIYF.